This T cell receptor (beta chain) was sequenced during a study of patients and donors after allogeneic stem cell transplantation. MiXCR, applied by TCRdb to the RT-PCR reads, yields one record per CDR3 protein. The sample holds approximately 220,000 distinct CDR3 sequences, roughly 38% seen once. The germline CDR1 and CDR2 sequences are SGHTA and FQGNSA. The V and J ends lost 2 bases and 1 base respectively, with 8 bases between them. The CDR3 spans 15 residues. The receptor was isolated from a human donor who was either an allogeneic HSCT recipient or a stem cell or donor lymphocyte infusion donor (not recorded which). It is not recorded whose cells these are; they may come from a transplant donor. V and J are TRBV7-2 and TRBJ2-2; D is unclear. The sample taken for sequencing was blood, either unsorted or a sorted T cell fraction (not recorded which). This chain's CDR3 is CASSLRSQNTGELFF. CDR3 coding DNA: TGTGCCAGCAGCTTAAGGTCCCAGAACACCGGGGAGCTGTTTTTT.